The rows below give T cell receptor beta chains drawn from one sample of a study of cytomegalovirus exposure and HLA in healthy donors. Sequencing used immunoSEQ multiplex PCR; TCRdb keeps in-frame clones, though not all of them. This sample carries about 130,000 clones, around four fifths of them seen once, and the ten largest clones take roughly 8%. The sequencing sample was made of PBMCs. These receptor sequences come from a woman between 45 and 60 years old in good health and CMV-seropositive. The CDR3 runs from the conserved cysteine through the conserved F or W. The D gene is left open where the match is weak. The size field is filled for only some rows; it gives once, few, many or a size class.

d_call: TRBD1
clone_size: NA
v_call: TRBV28
j_call: TRBJ1-2
cdr3_nt: TGTGCCAGCAGTAGGACAGGGACCTCTAACTATGGCTACACCTTC
cdr3_aa: CASSRTGTSNYGYTF

d_call: TRBD1
clone_size: few
v_call: TRBV6-5
j_call: TRBJ2-5
cdr3_nt: TGTGCCAGCAGTTCCACCCGGGACAGGGGACTCACCCAGTACTTC
cdr3_aa: CASSSTRDRGLTQYF

d_call: NA
clone_size: NA
v_call: TRBV5-1
j_call: TRBJ1-2
cdr3_nt: TGCGCCAGCAGCTCGAAACAGGATAACTATGGCTACACCTTC
cdr3_aa: CASSSKQDNYGYTF

d_call: NA
clone_size: NA
v_call: TRBV6-5
j_call: TRBJ2-5
cdr3_nt: TGTGCCAGCAGTCGTCATGGGGCGGAGACCCAGTACTTC
cdr3_aa: CASSRHGAETQYF

d_call: TRBD1
clone_size: NA
v_call: TRBV5-6
j_call: TRBJ1-1
cdr3_nt: TGTGCCAGCAGCTCCTTCAGGGGGTGGGGGAGAACTGAAGCTTTCTTT
cdr3_aa: CASSSFRGWGRTEAFF

d_call: TRBD2
clone_size: NA
v_call: TRBV10-1
j_call: TRBJ2-1
cdr3_nt: TGCGCCAGCAGTGATCCCACTAGCGGGAGCCATGAGCAGTTCTTC
cdr3_aa: CASSDPTSGSHEQFF

d_call: NA
clone_size: NA
v_call: TRBV6-6
j_call: TRBJ1-4
cdr3_nt: TGTGCCAGCAGTTTGCAAACTGGTGAAAAACTGTTTTTT
cdr3_aa: CASSLQTGEKLFF

d_call: NA
clone_size: NA
v_call: TRBV5-1
j_call: TRBJ2-1
cdr3_nt: TGCGCCAGCAGCTTGGAGGGGCGGAATCAGTACAATGAGCAGTTCTTC
cdr3_aa: CASSLEGRNQYNEQFF

d_call: TRBD1
clone_size: few
v_call: TRBV4-3
j_call: TRBJ2-2
cdr3_nt: TGCGCCAGCAGCCAAGAGCACAGGGGGACCACCGGGGAGCTGTTTTTT
cdr3_aa: CASSQEHRGTTGELFF

d_call: NA
clone_size: NA
v_call: TRBV5-1
j_call: TRBJ2-1
cdr3_nt: TGCGCCAGCAGCGTTGGAGGGTACAATGAGCAGTTCTTC
cdr3_aa: CASSVGGYNEQFF

d_call: TRBD1
clone_size: NA
v_call: TRBV5-1
j_call: TRBJ1-1
cdr3_nt: TGCGCCAGCAGTTCCGGGGACAGGGGGCTTGGGACTGAAGCTTTCTTT
cdr3_aa: CASSSGDRGLGTEAFF

d_call: NA
clone_size: NA
v_call: TRBV28
j_call: TRBJ2-5
cdr3_nt: TGTGCCAGCAGTTTATTAGGTGGGGGCAGACCACGAGAGACCCAGTACTTC
cdr3_aa: CASSLLGGGRPRETQYF

d_call: TRBD2
clone_size: once
v_call: TRBV28
j_call: TRBJ2-1
cdr3_nt: TGTGCCAGCAGTTTGAGGACTAGCGGGATGATCGAGCAGTTCTTC
cdr3_aa: CASSLRTSGMIEQFF

d_call: NA
clone_size: NA
v_call: TRBV25-1
j_call: TRBJ2-7
cdr3_nt: TGTGCCAGCAGCCCCCCGTCGGGGGTCTACGAGCAGTACTTC
cdr3_aa: CASSPPSGVYEQYF

d_call: NA
clone_size: once
v_call: TRBV10-2
j_call: TRBJ1-1
cdr3_nt: TGCGCCAGCAGTCTGCAGGGGAACACTGAAGCTTTCTTT
cdr3_aa: CASSLQGNTEAFF

d_call: NA
clone_size: NA
v_call: TRBV6-6
j_call: TRBJ2-1
cdr3_nt: TGTGCCAGCAGTAAGGACAATTACAATGAGCAGTTCTTC
cdr3_aa: CASSKDNYNEQFF

d_call: NA
clone_size: NA
v_call: TRBV6-5
j_call: TRBJ2-7
cdr3_nt: TGTGCCAGCTCCCTTCCTCAGGGGACCGAGCAGTACTTC
cdr3_aa: CASSLPQGTEQYF

d_call: TRBD2
clone_size: NA
v_call: TRBV6-5
j_call: TRBJ2-1
cdr3_nt: TGTGCCAGCAGACTGGGACTAGCGGGAGAGCAGTTCTTC
cdr3_aa: CASRLGLAGEQFF

d_call: NA
clone_size: NA
v_call: TRBV4-1
j_call: TRBJ1-1
cdr3_nt: TGCGCCAGCAGCCAACATAACACTGAAGCTTTCTTT
cdr3_aa: CASSQHNTEAFF

d_call: TRBD1
clone_size: NA
v_call: TRBV18
j_call: TRBJ2-7
cdr3_nt: TGTGCCAGCTCACTGGGACAGGCATACAGCTCCTACGAGCAGTACTTC
cdr3_aa: CASSLGQAYSSYEQYF

d_call: TRBD2
clone_size: NA
v_call: TRBV7-2
j_call: TRBJ2-5
cdr3_nt: TGTGCCAGCAGCTTAGTTGGTTGGACTAGCGGGGCTGGGGGAGAGACCCAGTACTTC
cdr3_aa: CASSLVGWTSGAGGETQYF

d_call: NA
clone_size: NA
v_call: TRBV7-6
j_call: TRBJ2-3
cdr3_nt: TGTGCCAGCAGTCGACTAGTTGATACGCAGTATTTT
cdr3_aa: CASSRLVDTQYF

d_call: NA
clone_size: few
v_call: TRBV5-5
j_call: TRBJ2-7
cdr3_nt: TGTGCCAGCAGCTTTCAGGCGAGCTCCTACGAGCAGTACTTC
cdr3_aa: CASSFQASSYEQYF

d_call: NA
clone_size: NA
v_call: TRBV5-6
j_call: TRBJ2-3
cdr3_nt: TGTGCCAGCAGCTGGTGGGGGGGCGATACGGGTACGCAGTATTTT
cdr3_aa: CASSWWGGDTGTQYF

d_call: TRBD1
clone_size: NA
v_call: TRBV7-9
j_call: TRBJ2-7
cdr3_nt: TGTGCCAGCAGCTTTCAGGGGGTTTCCTACGAGCAGTACTTC
cdr3_aa: CASSFQGVSYEQYF

d_call: NA
clone_size: NA
v_call: TRBV30
j_call: TRBJ1-5
cdr3_nt: TGTGCCTGGAGTCTAGGGGGGCCCCAGCATTTT
cdr3_aa: CAWSLGGPQHF

d_call: TRBD1
clone_size: NA
v_call: TRBV6-1
j_call: TRBJ1-1
cdr3_nt: TGTGCCAGCGCCAGGGGGCGTAAGGTATATACTGAAGCTTTCTTT
cdr3_aa: CASARGRKVYTEAFF

d_call: NA
clone_size: NA
v_call: TRBV7-6
j_call: TRBJ2-5
cdr3_nt: TGTGCCAGCAGCTTATGGTCCCGTGAGGAGACCCAGTACTTC
cdr3_aa: CASSLWSREETQYF

d_call: NA
clone_size: NA
v_call: TRBV7-9
j_call: TRBJ1-4
cdr3_nt: TGTGCCAGCAGTACCAGGGCGACTAATGAAAAACTGTTTTTT
cdr3_aa: CASSTRATNEKLFF

d_call: NA
clone_size: NA
v_call: TRBV11-2
j_call: TRBJ2-1
cdr3_nt: TGTGCCAGCAGATCGGTAGGGCAGGGGCCGAGGAAGTCCTACAATGAGCAGTTCTTC
cdr3_aa: CASRSVGQGPRKSYNEQFF

d_call: NA
clone_size: NA
v_call: TRBV15
j_call: TRBJ2-5
cdr3_nt: TGTGCCACCAGCCCCAGGGGCCGTCAAGAGACCCAGTACTTC
cdr3_aa: CATSPRGRQETQYF

d_call: TRBD1
clone_size: NA
v_call: TRBV6-1
j_call: TRBJ1-1
cdr3_nt: TGTGCCAGCAGTGAAGAAAGGACAGGGCCGGCCGCGTTGTACAGTGGTGCTGAAGCTTTCTTT
cdr3_aa: CASSEERTGPAALYSGAEAFF

d_call: TRBD1
clone_size: NA
v_call: TRBV7-2
j_call: TRBJ1-1
cdr3_nt: TGTGCCAGCAGCCCCTGGACAGGCAACACTGAAGCTTTCTTT
cdr3_aa: CASSPWTGNTEAFF

d_call: TRBD1
clone_size: once
v_call: TRBV7-9
j_call: TRBJ2-2
cdr3_nt: TGTGCCAGCAGCACCCGGACAGGGAGCACCGGGGAGCTGTTTTTT
cdr3_aa: CASSTRTGSTGELFF

d_call: NA
clone_size: NA
v_call: TRBV15
j_call: TRBJ1-2
cdr3_nt: TGTGCCACCAGCAGAGATAGAGGGATGGGCACCTTC
cdr3_aa: CATSRDRGMGTF

d_call: NA
clone_size: NA
v_call: TRBV9
j_call: TRBJ1-2
cdr3_nt: TGTGCCAGCAGCGTAGGCGGCGGAGGAAACTATGGCTACACCTTC
cdr3_aa: CASSVGGGGNYGYTF

d_call: NA
clone_size: NA
v_call: TRBV25-1
j_call: TRBJ1-4
cdr3_nt: TGTGCCAGCAGTGACCCAGGGGATTGGGGTGAAAAACTGTTTTTT
cdr3_aa: CASSDPGDWGEKLFF

d_call: NA
clone_size: NA
v_call: TRBV7-9
j_call: TRBJ2-5
cdr3_nt: TGTGCCAGCAGCTTAGTAGGAGCGGAGACCCAGTACTTC
cdr3_aa: CASSLVGAETQYF

d_call: TRBD1
clone_size: NA
v_call: TRBV5-1
j_call: TRBJ2-2
cdr3_nt: TGCGCCAGCAGCTTGGAGGGACAGGGTAACACCGGGGAGCTGTTTTTT
cdr3_aa: CASSLEGQGNTGELFF

d_call: TRBD2
clone_size: NA
v_call: TRBV4-1
j_call: TRBJ2-1
cdr3_nt: TGCGCCAGCAACTTCGGTGCGGGGGGCACCTCCAATGAGCAGTTCTTC
cdr3_aa: CASNFGAGGTSNEQFF

d_call: TRBD2
clone_size: NA
v_call: TRBV4-3
j_call: TRBJ2-1
cdr3_nt: TGCGCCAGCAGCCGAGCGGGAGAGGGGCAGCAGTTCTTC
cdr3_aa: CASSRAGEGQQFF

d_call: TRBD1
clone_size: NA
v_call: TRBV18
j_call: TRBJ1-3
cdr3_nt: TGTGCCAGCGCAAGGACAGGGCAGAAGGGAAACACCATATATTTT
cdr3_aa: CASARTGQKGNTIYF

d_call: NA
clone_size: NA
v_call: TRBV29-1
j_call: TRBJ1-1
cdr3_nt: TGCAGCGTGCGCCCTCGGGGGGGGGTAGTAGACACTGAAGCTTTCTTT
cdr3_aa: CSVRPRGGVVDTEAFF

d_call: TRBD2
clone_size: few
v_call: TRBV6-6
j_call: TRBJ2-1
cdr3_nt: TGTGCCAGCAGTTTGGAGGGAGGGCATGAGCAGTTCTTC
cdr3_aa: CASSLEGGHEQFF

d_call: TRBD1
clone_size: NA
v_call: TRBV5-1
j_call: TRBJ2-1
cdr3_nt: TGCGCCAGCAGCCCCCAACAGGGGCCGGGCAGTGAGCAGTTCTTC
cdr3_aa: CASSPQQGPGSEQFF

d_call: TRBD1
clone_size: NA
v_call: TRBV28
j_call: TRBJ1-1
cdr3_nt: TGTGCCAGCAGTCTCCCTTCACAGGGGGTTAGGGGAACTGAAGCTTTCTTT
cdr3_aa: CASSLPSQGVRGTEAFF

d_call: NA
clone_size: once
v_call: TRBV6-1
j_call: TRBJ1-4
cdr3_nt: TGTGCCAGCTCCTACGACACGGAAAAACTGTTTTTT
cdr3_aa: CASSYDTEKLFF

d_call: TRBD1
clone_size: NA
v_call: TRBV2
j_call: TRBJ2-7
cdr3_nt: TGTGCCAGCAGCAGACAGGGAAAAAACTACGAGCAGTACTTC
cdr3_aa: CASSRQGKNYEQYF

d_call: TRBD2
clone_size: NA
v_call: TRBV11-2
j_call: TRBJ2-3
cdr3_nt: TGTGCCAGCAGCTTGATTAGCGGGAGGGGTCGTACGCAGTATTTT
cdr3_aa: CASSLISGRGRTQYF

d_call: TRBD1
clone_size: once
v_call: TRBV14
j_call: TRBJ2-1
cdr3_nt: TGTGCCAGCAGCCAAGACCTGGGACAGGGAACAGTTGAGCAGTTCTTC
cdr3_aa: CASSQDLGQGTVEQFF

d_call: NA
clone_size: NA
v_call: TRBV5-8
j_call: TRBJ1-2
cdr3_nt: TGTGCCAGCAGCCTCCCGGGACAACCTCTCTTC
cdr3_aa: CASSLPGQPLF

d_call: TRBD1
clone_size: NA
v_call: TRBV4-2
j_call: TRBJ1-4
cdr3_nt: TGTGCCAGCAGCCAAGATCCGGACAGGGGTGAAAAACTGTTTTTT
cdr3_aa: CASSQDPDRGEKLFF

d_call: NA
clone_size: NA
v_call: TRBV9
j_call: TRBJ1-2
cdr3_nt: TGTGCCAGCAGCGTGGCACCCACTAACTATGGCTACACCTTC
cdr3_aa: CASSVAPTNYGYTF

d_call: TRBD1
clone_size: NA
v_call: TRBV30
j_call: TRBJ1-5
cdr3_nt: TGTGCCTGGGACACAGGGGAGGGCAATCAGCCCCAGCATTTT
cdr3_aa: CAWDTGEGNQPQHF

d_call: NA
clone_size: NA
v_call: TRBV25-1
j_call: TRBJ1-1
cdr3_nt: TGTGCCAGCAGAGACTCAGGGTTCACTGAAGCTTTCTTT
cdr3_aa: CASRDSGFTEAFF

d_call: NA
clone_size: NA
v_call: TRBV7-2
j_call: TRBJ2-7
cdr3_nt: TGTGCCAGCAGCTTCTTTTTAACGGGGTACGAGCAGTACTTC
cdr3_aa: CASSFFLTGYEQYF

d_call: TRBD1
clone_size: NA
v_call: TRBV5-1
j_call: TRBJ1-6
cdr3_nt: TGCGCCAGCAGCTTGGAAGGGCAGGGGGCGTCACCCCTCCACTTT
cdr3_aa: CASSLEGQGASPLHF

d_call: TRBD2
clone_size: NA
v_call: TRBV29-1
j_call: TRBJ2-7
cdr3_nt: TGCAGCGTTGACGGGGCGGGAGGGTCCTACGAGCAGTACTTC
cdr3_aa: CSVDGAGGSYEQYF

d_call: NA
clone_size: once
v_call: TRBV5-6
j_call: TRBJ1-6
cdr3_nt: TGTGCCAGCAGCACGACAGGTGGGAATTCACCCCTCCACTTT
cdr3_aa: CASSTTGGNSPLHF